This TCR beta chain was sequenced for a study of cytomegalovirus exposure and HLA in healthy donors. Study at large: Out of roughly 200 million T cells, an earlier analysis found 117 million unique TCR beta sequences in total. General observations from the study: A reported reduction in N-insertions relative to the approximately 670-donor mean was seen in an Asian-associated ancestry cluster in a later analysis. The listing of fewer than 200 TCR beta chains classed them as cytomegalovirus-associated.

Primers for the PCR totalled 60 Vbeta and 13 Jbeta. Clones were read by immunoSEQ multiplex PCR, and TCRdb kept only the in-frame ones, dropping some. Here the sample spans over 60,000 clones, under 80% being singletons. CDR1 and CDR2 from the germline V gene are MDHEN and SYDVKM. Unmatched junction bases numbered 6, after V lost 8 bases and J lost 3 bases. There are 15 residues in the CDR3. Remarks on this clone: The antigen is unknown.

Sequenced material: PBMCs. The sequence came from a woman aged 25 to 39 in good health and CMV-seronegative. This sequence joins TRBV28 and TRBJ2-6; TRBD1 aligns across 8 bases. CDR3 region: CASGRTGSGANVLTF. In nucleotides, the CDR3 is TGTGCCAGCGGGCGGACAGGGAGTGGGGCCAACGTCCTGACTTTC.